This TCR beta chain was documented in a study of CD8 T cells in ankylosing spondylitis. Only a few counts were recorded for this clonotype. Its antigen is undetermined. Study outcomes and limitations: Ankylosing spondylitis blood appeared to be characterized by a TCR beta motif of under ten highly homologous variants.

TCRdb recomputed calls from the 5' RACE reads with MiXCR, one row per CDR3 protein. The table has about 210,000 distinct CDR3 sequences, 7% to 8% seen once. The source is a male donor with ankylosing spondylitis. Sequences were obtained from blood, either unsorted or a sorted T cell fraction (not recorded which).

The CDR3 nucleotides are TGTGCCAGCAAGGGAATCCGGGGAAGGCCCAATGAAAAACTGTTTTTT. Translating it yields CASKGIRGRPNEKLFF. The rearrangement joins TRBV21-1 to TRBJ1-4. TRBV21-1 has pseudogene status. The CDR3 spans 16 residues.